Shown below are 30 T cell receptor beta chains from a single sample sequenced in a study of CD8 T cells in ankylosing spondylitis. MiXCR, run by TCRdb on the 5' RACE reads, gives a single entry per CDR3 protein. The sample lists approximately 240,000 distinct CDR3 sequences; more than 20% were seen once. The specimen sequenced was blood, either unsorted or a sorted T cell fraction (not recorded which). The receptors were sampled from a male donor with ankylosing spondylitis or in good health (not recorded which).

The rearrangement joins TRBV25-1 to TRBJ1-1; the D gene is possibly TRBD1 (5 bases). Trimming took 6 bases from V and 6 from J, leaving 17 bases between them. CDR3 length equals 14 residues. CDR1 MGHDK and CDR2 SYGVNS come from the germline V gene. Written as DNA, the CDR3 is TGTGCCAGCAGAAGCCCACAGGAGTCCGCTGAAGCTTTCTTT. Translation gives CASRSPQESAEAFF.

This clonotype has more than one count but fewer than ten. The V and J genes are TRBV6-1 and TRBJ2-5; 14 bases map to TRBD2. Germline V lookup: CDR1 MNHNS, CDR2 SASEGT. V lost 5 bases and J lost 4; bases outside the gene matches: 12. The CDR3 spans 18 residues. CDR3 in DNA: TGTGCCAGCAGTACCCCTGGACTAGCGGGGGGATTGGGAGAGACCCAGTACTTC. Translation: CASSTPGLAGGLGETQYF.

This clonotype was seen at least ten times. The V call is TRBV9, the J call TRBJ2-7; TRBD2 might be the D (6 bases). V lost 4 bases and J 5 bases, leaving 13 bases between the germline ends. This CDR3 region has 13 residues. Germline V lookup: CDR1 SGDLS, CDR2 YYNGEE. The CDR3 region is CASSLSPGDEQYF. The CDR3 coding sequence is TGTGCCAGCAGCCTCAGTCCGGGGGACGAGCAGTACTTC.

The table lists this clonotype with a few counts. The chain recombines TRBV20-1 with TRBJ1-2; D gene uncertain. V gave up 1 base and J gave up 8 bases, with 8 bases separating them. This CDR3 is built from 11 residues. Germline CDR1 DFQATT, CDR2 SNEGSKA (reference sequence). The CDR3 coding sequence is TGCAGTGCTAGAGGAAGTGAGGGCTACACCTTC. The encoded protein is CSARGSEGYTF.

The chain has TRBV5-6 and TRBJ2-1; tentatively, D is TRBD2 (7 bases). Germline lookup yields CDR1 SGHDT and CDR2 YYEEEE. CDR3 length: 16 amino acids. Trimming took off 9 bases at V and 0 bases at J, with 19 bases between the two ends. CDR3 DNA: TGTGCCACCAACGTGGGGGGGCCCGTCTCCTACAATGAGCAGTTCTTC. Amino acids: CATNVGGPVSYNEQFF.

This clonotype came up a few times. In nucleotides, the CDR3 is TGTGCCAGCAGTTACTCGTCTAGCGGGGGACGGGGGGGGCACTTCTTC. Protein sequence: CASSYSSSGGRGGHFF. The genes are TRBV6-5 and TRBJ2-1; 10 bases agree with TRBD2. This CDR3 contains 16 residues. Germline V gene lookup returns CDR1 MNHEY and CDR2 SVGAGI. V lost 0 bases, J lost 16 bases, and 15 bases stayed unmatched.

This clonotype showed up many times. The chain has TRBV10-3 and TRBJ2-1, with a tentative D call TRBD2 (6 bases). CDR1 is ENHRY, CDR2 SYGVKD, per germline. The CDR3 length is 14 residues. Trimming stripped 2 bases from V and 6 bases from J, with 11 bases between. CDR3 sequence reads: CAISEIWEANEQFF. In DNA, the CDR3 is TGTGCCATCAGTGAGATTTGGGAGGCCAATGAGCAGTTCTTC.

This clonotype has ten or more counts. The rearrangement joins TRBV11-2 to TRBJ1-1, with D unresolved. There are 13 residues in the CDR3. The ends were cut back, 5 bases at V and 0 bases at J, with 7 bases in the middle. Germline V gives CDR1 SGHAT, CDR2 FQNNGV. CDR3 bases: TGTGCCAGCAGCCTGACGGTGAACACTGAAGCTTTCTTT. Translated, it gives CASSLTVNTEAFF.

This chain links TRBV18 with TRBJ2-7; TRBD1 or TRBD2 may be the D gene (5 bases each). The CDR3 has 16 amino acids. The germline gives CDR1 KGHSH, CDR2 LQKENI. V lost 3 bases and J lost 4, with 19 bases in between. In nucleotides, the CDR3 is TGTGCCAGCTCACCGTTAGGGGCCGGGACCCCTTACGAGCAGTACTTC. Translated: CASSPLGAGTPYEQYF.

The chain carries TRBV3-1 and TRBJ2-2, with TRBD1 matching over 7 bases. The J segment lost 4 bases and the V segment lost 3 bases, leaving 8 bases of the junction unmatched. The CDR3 covers 16 residues. Germline assignment: CDR1 LGHDT and CDR2 YNNKEL (reference sequence). The CDR3 bases are TGTGCCAGCAGCCAGAACAGGGGAAGGGGCACCGGGGAGCTGTTTTTT. Translating gives CASSQNRGRGTGELFF. The whole variable domain, remainder taken from reference TRBV3-1 and TRBJ2-2, is DTAVSQTPKYLVTQMGNDKSIKCEQNLGHDTMYWYKQDSKKFLKIMFSYNNKELIINETVPNRFSPKSPDKAHLNLHINSLELGDSAVYFCASSQNRGRGTGELFFGEGSRLTVL.

This clonotype was seen ten or more times. The CDR3 DNA sequence: TGCAGTGCTAGATATGGAAGGGACCTCCAAGAGACCCAGTACTTC. It specifies CSARYGRDLQETQYF. J is TRBJ2-5 and V is TRBV20-1, with D perhaps being TRBD1 or TRBD2 (5 bases each). Germline V gene sequence: CDR1 DFQATT, CDR2 SNEGSKA (reference sequence). Trimming left V 2 bases short and J 1 base short, with 14 bases between. CDR3 size: 15 residues.

This clonotype has only a few counts. The chain carries TRBV20-1 and TRBJ2-4; D may correspond to TRBD1 or TRBD2 (5 bases each). CDR1 is DFQATT, CDR2 SNEGSKA, per germline (reference sequence). V shed 2 bases and J shed 9 bases, with 17 bases lying between them. This CDR3 contains 14 residues. As DNA, the CDR3 is TGCAGTGCTAGAATTCCGAGGGGACCAAGCATTCAGTACTTC. Residues: CSARIPRGPSIQYF.

This chain links TRBV20-1 with TRBJ2-5; 7 bases are shared with TRBD2. Germline values: CDR1 DFQATT, CDR2 SNEGSKA (reference sequence). V gave up 0 bases and J gave up 5 bases; unmatched junction bases: 12. There are 16 residues in the CDR3. The CDR3 region is CSARDVGGGESETQYF. CDR3 sequence (DNA): TGCAGTGCTAGAGATGTCGGCGGGGGTGAATCTGAGACCCAGTACTTC.

This clonotype occurred many times. This chain connects TRBV10-3 to TRBJ2-3; D is ambiguous. The CDR3 extends over 15 amino acids. V lost 5 bases to trimming and J lost 5 bases, with 17 bases between them. Germline CDR1 reads ENHRY; CDR2 reads SYGVKD. DNA for the CDR3: TGTGCCATCAGTTCCCAACTCGGGCCTCAAGATACGCAGTATTTT. Protein: CAISSQLGPQDTQYF.

This clonotype was recorded many times. The chain uses TRBV25-1 and TRBJ2-3; D is undetermined. The CDR3 is 12 amino acids. In germline, CDR1 is MGHDK, CDR2 SYGVNS. The ends were cut back, 6 bases at V and 1 base at J, with 5 bases in the middle. The CDR3 reads CASRGRTDTQYF. The CDR3 coding sequence is TGTGCCAGCAGGGGCCGCACAGATACGCAGTATTTT. Combining the CDR3 with reference TRBV25-1 and TRBJ2-3 gives the whole variable domain EADIYQTPRYLVIGTGKKITLECSQTMGHDKMYWYQQDPGMELHLIHYSYGVNSTEKGDLSSESTVSRIRTEHFPLTLESARPSHTSQYLCASRGRTDTQYFGPGTRLTVL.

The chain has TRBV4-1 and TRBJ2-7; no reliable D call. Germline assignment: CDR1 MGHRA and CDR2 YSYEKL. V lost 2 bases and J 4 bases, leaving 12 bases between the germline ends. The CDR3 runs to 14 residues. The CDR3 nucleotides read TGCGCCAGCAGCCAACACGGCACAGTGTACGAGCAGTACTTC. It specifies CASSQHGTVYEQYF.

The chain carries TRBV20-1 and TRBJ2-5; TRBD1 aligns across 8 bases. The germline V gene encodes CDR1 DFQATT and CDR2 SNEGSKA (reference sequence). The CDR3 loop spans 14 amino acids. V gave up 3 bases and J gave up 5 bases; unmatched junction bases: 8. The CDR3 reads CSASRTGSVETQYF. The CDR3 DNA reads TGCAGTGCTAGTCGGACAGGGTCAGTGGAGACCCAGTACTTC.

V usage is TRBV4-1 and J usage is TRBJ1-6; 9 bases map to TRBD1. Germline V gives CDR1 MGHRA, CDR2 YSYEKL. Germline trimming cut 1 base from V and 18 bases from J; bases unmatched to any gene: 19. The CDR3 spans 17 residues. The CDR3 coding sequence is TGCGCCAGCAGCCAAGGTATGGCTAGGGGGACAGGGCAGCCGAACCACTTT. It codes for CASSQGMARGTGQPNHF.

For the CDR3, the DNA is TGTGCCATCAGGGGACTAGCGGGGGACTCCTACGAGCAGTACTTC. Amino acid sequence: CAIRGLAGDSYEQYF. The chain recombines TRBV10-3 with TRBJ2-7; the match to TRBD2 covers 14 bases. With V trimmed by 6 bases and J by 0 bases, 1 base remained unmatched. Looked up from germline, CDR1 is ENHRY and CDR2 is SYGVKD. This CDR3 spans 15 amino acids.

This clonotype was counted a few times. J is TRBJ2-7 and V is TRBV20-1, with TRBD1 identical over 8 bases. The CDR3 contains 13 residues. Trimming took 5 bases from V and 4 from J; bases not matched to a gene: 7. The germline V gene encodes CDR1 DFQATT and CDR2 SNEGSKA (reference sequence). Here the CDR3 DNA reads TGCAGTGCTTCTCCGGGACAGGAATACGAGCAGTACTTC. Translated, it gives CSASPGQEYEQYF.

The chain uses TRBV6-7 and TRBJ2-7; D is unclear. TRBV6-7 qualifies as an ORF whose function is uncertain. This CDR3 contains 17 residues. V lost 0 bases to trimming and J lost 0 bases, with 15 bases between them. The CDR3 here is CASSYSILAGVSYEQYF. For the CDR3, the DNA is TGTGCCAGCAGTTACTCGATTCTGGCAGGTGTCTCCTACGAGCAGTACTTC.

The chain joins TRBV12-3 or TRBV12-4 to TRBJ2-1; 8 positions agree with TRBD1. This CDR3 region has 14 residues. V lost 5 bases and J lost 3; bases outside the gene matches: 3. The CDR3 DNA sequence: TGTGCCAGCAGTCGACAGGGGAACTACAATGAGCAGTTCTTC. This sequence encodes CASSRQGNYNEQFF.

The sample holds many counts of this clonotype. The V call is TRBV5-1, the J call TRBJ2-7; a possible D gene is TRBD1 (6 bases). Germline V lookup: CDR1 SGHRS, CDR2 YFSETQ. CDR3 length: 12 residues. Between the trimmed V and J ends, which lost 1 base and 6 bases, there was a span of 8 bases. CDR3 residues: CASSLTGSEQYF. CDR3 bases: TGCGCCAGCAGCTTGACAGGGAGCGAGCAGTACTTC.

This clonotype was found many times. The gene calls are TRBV28 and TRBJ1-5; a weak D match, TRBD1 (6 bases). V gave up 7 bases and J gave up 3 bases, with 22 bases separating them. The CDR3 extends over 17 amino acids. Germline V CDR1 and CDR2: MDHEN, SYDVKM. DNA of the CDR3: TGTGCCAGCAATACGGGCAGGACAGCGCTTTACAATCAGCCCCAGCATTTT. Protein product: CASNTGRTALYNQPQHF.

There are many counts of this clonotype. The rearrangement joins TRBV7-8 to TRBJ2-5; D gene ambiguous. V shed 4 bases and J shed 5 bases, with 8 bases lying between them. The germline CDR1 and CDR2 sequences are SGHVS and FQNEAQ. The CDR3 extends over 12 amino acids. CDR3 protein: CASSSRGETQYF. Written as DNA, the CDR3 is TGTGCCAGCAGCTCCCGTGGGGAGACCCAGTACTTC.

The sample holds a few counts of this clonotype. V usage is TRBV6-1 and J usage is TRBJ1-5; D gene uncertain. This CDR3 comprises 15 residues. V lost 6 bases and J lost 1, with 13 bases in between. The germline V gene has CDR1 MNHNS and CDR2 SASEGT. The CDR3 DNA reads as TGTGCCAGCAGCCCCTTTCCCGGGAGCAATCAGCCCCAGCATTTT. Protein sequence: CASSPFPGSNQPQHF.

The rearrangement links TRBV4-2 to TRBJ2-2; D not certain. V lost 0 bases and J 1 base, leaving 12 bases between the germline ends. This CDR3 is 17 amino acids long. CDR1 LGHNA and CDR2 YNFKEQ come from the germline V gene. CDR3 loop: CASSQDTPFENTGELFF. The CDR3 DNA sequence: TGTGCCAGCAGCCAAGACACCCCGTTCGAGAACACCGGGGAGCTGTTTTTT.

This clonotype appeared many times. The rearrangement joins TRBV20-1 to TRBJ2-1, with 10 bases fitting TRBD2. Germline assignment: CDR1 DFQATT and CDR2 SNEGSKA (reference sequence). The CDR3 contains 16 residues. V dropped 3 bases and J dropped 7; count of bases not matched to a gene: 12. CDR3 in amino acids: CSASPLKRGGGNEQFF. CDR3 nucleotide sequence: TGCAGTGCTAGCCCCCTCAAGCGGGGGGGCGGGAATGAGCAGTTCTTC.

Turning to this clonotype: Lacking the conserved final phenylalanine or tryptophan, this CDR3 likely reflects a read error. The genes are TRBV20-1 and TRBJ2-1; 8 nucleotides agree with TRBD2. CDR3 length: 14 residues. J was trimmed by 9 bases and V by 1 base; bases with no gene match: 8. Looked up from germline, CDR1 is DFQATT and CDR2 is SNEGSKA (reference sequence). CDR3 loop: CSARAGGPRSEQFL. CDR3 bases: TGCAGTGCTAGAGCGGGGGGGCCGCGTAGTGAGCAGTTCCTC.

This clonotype was recorded many times. The chain employs TRBV4-1 and TRBJ1-1; D gene unclear. The CDR3 is 14 residues long. V gave up 1 base and J gave up 1 base, with 7 bases separating them. Germline V gene sequence: CDR1 MGHRA, CDR2 YSYEKL. As DNA, the CDR3 is TGCGCCAGCAGCCAAGGTCAGTGGAACACTGAAGCTTTCTTT. It translates to CASSQGQWNTEAFF.